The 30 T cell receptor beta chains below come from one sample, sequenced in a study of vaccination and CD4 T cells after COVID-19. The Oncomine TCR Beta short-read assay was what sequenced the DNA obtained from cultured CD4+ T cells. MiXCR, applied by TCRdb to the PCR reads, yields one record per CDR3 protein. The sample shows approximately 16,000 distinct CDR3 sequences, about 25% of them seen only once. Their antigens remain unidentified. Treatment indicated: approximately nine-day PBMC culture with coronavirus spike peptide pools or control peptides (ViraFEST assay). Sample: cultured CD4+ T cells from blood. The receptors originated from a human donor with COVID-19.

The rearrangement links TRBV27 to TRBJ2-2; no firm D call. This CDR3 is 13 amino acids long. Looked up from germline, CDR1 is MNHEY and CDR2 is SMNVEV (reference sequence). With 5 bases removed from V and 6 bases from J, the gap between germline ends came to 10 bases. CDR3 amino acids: CASSLGSAGELFF. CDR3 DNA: TGTGCCAGCAGTCTAGGCTCGGCCGGGGAGCTGTTTTTT.

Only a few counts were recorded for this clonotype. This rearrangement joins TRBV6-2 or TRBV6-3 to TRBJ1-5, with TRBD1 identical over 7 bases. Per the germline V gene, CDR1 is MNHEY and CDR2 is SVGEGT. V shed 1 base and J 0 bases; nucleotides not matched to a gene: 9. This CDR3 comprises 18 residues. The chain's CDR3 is CASSYFGRGVISNQPQHF. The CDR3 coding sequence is TGTGCCAGCAGTTACTTCGGCAGGGGGGTCATTAGCAATCAGCCCCAGCATTTT.

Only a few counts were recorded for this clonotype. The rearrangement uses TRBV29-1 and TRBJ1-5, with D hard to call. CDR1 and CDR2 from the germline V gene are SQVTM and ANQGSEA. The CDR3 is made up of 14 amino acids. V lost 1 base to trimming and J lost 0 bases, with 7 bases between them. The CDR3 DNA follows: TGCAGCGTTGAAGTGGACGGTAGCAATCAGCCCCAGCATTTT. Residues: CSVEVDGSNQPQHF.

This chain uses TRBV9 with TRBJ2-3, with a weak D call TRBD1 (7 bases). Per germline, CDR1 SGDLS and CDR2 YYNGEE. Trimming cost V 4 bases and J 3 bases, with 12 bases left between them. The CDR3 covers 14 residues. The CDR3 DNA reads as TGTGCCAGCAGCTCACAGGGGAGGACAGATACGCAGTATTTT. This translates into CASSSQGRTDTQYF.

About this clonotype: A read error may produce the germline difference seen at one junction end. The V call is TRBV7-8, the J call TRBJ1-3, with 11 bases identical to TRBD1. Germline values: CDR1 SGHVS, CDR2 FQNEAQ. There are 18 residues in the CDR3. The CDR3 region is CASSLNLAGQGAGNTIYF. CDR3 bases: TGTGCCAGCAGCTTAAACCTCGCTGGACAGGGGGCTGGTAACACCATATATTTT.

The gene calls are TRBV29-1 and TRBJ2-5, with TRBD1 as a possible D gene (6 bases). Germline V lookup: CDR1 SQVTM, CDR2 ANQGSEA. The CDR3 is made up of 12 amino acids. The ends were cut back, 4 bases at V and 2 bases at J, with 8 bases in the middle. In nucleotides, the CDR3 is TGCAGCGTTGGGACAGCACAAGAGACCCAGTACTTC. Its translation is CSVGTAQETQYF.

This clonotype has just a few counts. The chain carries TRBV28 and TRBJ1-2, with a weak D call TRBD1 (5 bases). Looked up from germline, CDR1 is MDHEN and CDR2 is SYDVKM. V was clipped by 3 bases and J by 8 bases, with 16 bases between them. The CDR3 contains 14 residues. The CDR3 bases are TGTGCCAGCAGTTTGAGACAGACGAGTCAAGGCTACACCTTC. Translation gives CASSLRQTSQGYTF.

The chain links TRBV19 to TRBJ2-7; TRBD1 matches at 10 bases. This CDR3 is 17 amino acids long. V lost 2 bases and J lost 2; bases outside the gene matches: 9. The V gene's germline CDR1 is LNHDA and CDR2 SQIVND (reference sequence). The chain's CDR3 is CASSIYIAGTGAYEQYF. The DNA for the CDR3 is TGTGCCAGTAGTATATATATCGCCGGGACAGGGGCCTACGAGCAGTACTTC.

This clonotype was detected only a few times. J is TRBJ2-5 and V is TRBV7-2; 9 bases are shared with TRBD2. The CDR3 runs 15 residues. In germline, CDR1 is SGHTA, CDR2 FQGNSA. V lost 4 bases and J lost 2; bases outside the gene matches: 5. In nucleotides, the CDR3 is TGTGCCAGCAGCTCCACAGCGGGGGGACAAGAGACCCAGTACTTC. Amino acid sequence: CASSSTAGGQETQYF.

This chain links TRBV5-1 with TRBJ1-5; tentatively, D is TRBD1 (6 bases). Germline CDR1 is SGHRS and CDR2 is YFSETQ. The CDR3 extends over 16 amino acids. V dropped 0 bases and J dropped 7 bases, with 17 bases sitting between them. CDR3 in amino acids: CASSLAGVGAGQPQHF. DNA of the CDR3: TGCGCCAGCAGCTTGGCCGGGGTGGGGGCAGGCCAGCCCCAGCATTTT.

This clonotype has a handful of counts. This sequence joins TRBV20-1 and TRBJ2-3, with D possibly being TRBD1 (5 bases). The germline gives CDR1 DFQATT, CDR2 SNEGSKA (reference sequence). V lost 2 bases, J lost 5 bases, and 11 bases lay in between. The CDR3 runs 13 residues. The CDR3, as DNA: TGCAGTGCTAGATTTCTAACAGGAGATACGCAGTATTTT. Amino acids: CSARFLTGDTQYF.

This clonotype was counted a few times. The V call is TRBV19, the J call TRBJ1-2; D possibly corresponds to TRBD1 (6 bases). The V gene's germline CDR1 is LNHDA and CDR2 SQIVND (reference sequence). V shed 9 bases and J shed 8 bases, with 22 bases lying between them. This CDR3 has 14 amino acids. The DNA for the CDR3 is TGTGCCAGCCAGGGAGGGGGAGACGTTCTGGGCTACACCTTC. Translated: CASQGGGDVLGYTF. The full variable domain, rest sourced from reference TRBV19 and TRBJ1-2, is DGGITQSPKYLFRKEGQNVTLSCEQNLNHDAMYWYRQDPGQGLRLIYYSQIVNDFQKGDIAEGYSVSREKKESFPLTVTSAQKNPTAFYLCASQGGGDVLGYTFGSGTRLTVV.

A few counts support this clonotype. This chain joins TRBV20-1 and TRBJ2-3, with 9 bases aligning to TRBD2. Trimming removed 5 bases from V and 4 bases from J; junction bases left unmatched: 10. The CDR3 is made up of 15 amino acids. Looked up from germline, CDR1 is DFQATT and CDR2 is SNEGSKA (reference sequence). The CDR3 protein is CSAGWGGGAADTQYF. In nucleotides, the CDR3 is TGCAGTGCTGGCTGGGGCGGGGGGGCCGCAGATACGCAGTATTTT.

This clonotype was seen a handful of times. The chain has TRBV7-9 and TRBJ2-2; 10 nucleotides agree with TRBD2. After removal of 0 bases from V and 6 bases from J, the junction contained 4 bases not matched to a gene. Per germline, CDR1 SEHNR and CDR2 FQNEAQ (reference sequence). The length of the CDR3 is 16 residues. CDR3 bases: TGTGCCAGCAGCTTAGCGACAGCGGGGGGGTCCGGGGAGCTGTTTTTT. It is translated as CASSLATAGGSGELFF.

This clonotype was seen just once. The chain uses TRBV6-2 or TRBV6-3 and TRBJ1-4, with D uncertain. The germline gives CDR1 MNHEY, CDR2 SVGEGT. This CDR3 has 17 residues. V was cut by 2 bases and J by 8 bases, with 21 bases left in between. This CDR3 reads CASSYARTDRIREKLFF. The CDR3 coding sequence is TGTGCCAGCAGTTACGCTCGGACGGACCGAATCCGGGAAAAACTGTTTTTT.

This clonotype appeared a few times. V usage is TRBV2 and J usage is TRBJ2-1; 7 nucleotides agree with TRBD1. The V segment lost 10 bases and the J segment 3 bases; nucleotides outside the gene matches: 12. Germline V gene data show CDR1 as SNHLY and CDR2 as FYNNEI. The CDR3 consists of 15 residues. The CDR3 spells CATEGASQNYNEQFF. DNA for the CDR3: TGTGCCACCGAGGGGGCTAGCCAAAACTACAATGAGCAGTTCTTC.

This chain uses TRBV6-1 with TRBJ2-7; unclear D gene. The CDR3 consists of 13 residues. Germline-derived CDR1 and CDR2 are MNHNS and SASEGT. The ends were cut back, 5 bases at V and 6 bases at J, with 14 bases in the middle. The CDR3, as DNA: TGTGCCAGCAGTCCGACTCCGTCCGGCGAGCAGTACTTC. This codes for CASSPTPSGEQYF.

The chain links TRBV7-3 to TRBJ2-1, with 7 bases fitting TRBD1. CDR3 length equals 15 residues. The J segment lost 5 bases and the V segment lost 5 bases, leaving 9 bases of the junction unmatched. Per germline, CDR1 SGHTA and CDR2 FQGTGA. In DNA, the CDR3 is TGTGCCAGCAGCAATAAAACGACAGGGAACAATGAGCAGTTCTTC. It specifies CASSNKTTGNNEQFF.

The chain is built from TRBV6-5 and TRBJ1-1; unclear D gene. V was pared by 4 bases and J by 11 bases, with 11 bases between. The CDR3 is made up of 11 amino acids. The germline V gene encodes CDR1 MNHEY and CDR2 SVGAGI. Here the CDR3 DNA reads TGTGCCAGCAGTTTTCCCCGGGAGGCTTTCTTT. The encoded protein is CASSFPREAFF.

The CDR3 DNA is TGCAGTGCTAGTCAGGCGGCAACTAATGAAAAACTGTTTTTT. This encodes CSASQAATNEKLFF. The chain links TRBV20-1 to TRBJ1-4; no firm D call. Per germline, CDR1 DFQATT and CDR2 SNEGSKA (reference sequence). Trimming cost V 3 bases and J 0 bases, with 8 bases left between them. There are 14 residues in the CDR3.

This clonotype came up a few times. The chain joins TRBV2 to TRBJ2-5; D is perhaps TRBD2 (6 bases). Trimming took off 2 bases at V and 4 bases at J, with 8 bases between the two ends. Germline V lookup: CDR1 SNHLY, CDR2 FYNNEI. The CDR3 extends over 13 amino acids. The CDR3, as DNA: TGTGCCAGCAGTGAACGGCGGGGAGAGACCCAGTACTTC. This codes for CASSERRGETQYF.

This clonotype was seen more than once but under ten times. The CDR3: CASTRTGEAFF. The CDR3 region has the DNA TGTGCCAGCACACGGACGGGTGAAGCTTTCTTT. The rearrangement uses TRBV6-1 and TRBJ1-1; D remains ambiguous. The germline V gene has CDR1 MNHNS and CDR2 SASEGT. The CDR3 has 11 amino acids. Trimming left V 7 bases short and J 7 bases short, with 10 bases between.

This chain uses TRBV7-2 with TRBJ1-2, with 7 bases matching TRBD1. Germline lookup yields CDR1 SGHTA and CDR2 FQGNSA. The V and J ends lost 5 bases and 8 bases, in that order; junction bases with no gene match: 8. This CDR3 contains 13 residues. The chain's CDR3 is CASSPDRVRGYTF. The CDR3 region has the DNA TGTGCCAGCAGCCCAGACAGGGTGCGGGGCTACACCTTC.

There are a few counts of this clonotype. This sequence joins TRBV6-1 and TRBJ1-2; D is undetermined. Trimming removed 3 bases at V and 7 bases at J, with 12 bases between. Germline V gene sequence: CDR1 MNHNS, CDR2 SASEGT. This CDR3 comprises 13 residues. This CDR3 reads CASSDMGMSGYTF. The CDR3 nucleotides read TGTGCCAGCAGTGATATGGGAATGAGTGGCTACACCTTC.

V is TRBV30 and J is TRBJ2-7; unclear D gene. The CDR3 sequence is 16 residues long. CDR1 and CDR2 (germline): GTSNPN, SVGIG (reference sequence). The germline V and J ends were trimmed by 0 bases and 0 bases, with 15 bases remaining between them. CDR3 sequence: CAWSVIGKKGSYEQYF. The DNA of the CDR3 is TGTGCCTGGAGTGTAATTGGAAAAAAGGGCTCCTACGAGCAGTACTTC.

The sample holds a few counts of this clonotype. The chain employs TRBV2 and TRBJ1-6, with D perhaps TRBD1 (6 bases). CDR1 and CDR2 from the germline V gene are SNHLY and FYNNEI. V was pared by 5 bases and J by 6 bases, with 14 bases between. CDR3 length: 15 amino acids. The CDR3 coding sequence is TGTGCCAGCAGTCCCCGGGGGGGCGGTAATTCACCCCTCCACTTT. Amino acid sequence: CASSPRGGGNSPLHF. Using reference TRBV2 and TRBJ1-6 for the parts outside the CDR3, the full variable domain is EPEVTQTPSHQVTQMGQEVILRCVPISNHLYFYWYRQILGQKVEFLVSFYNNEISEKSEIFDDQFSVERPDGSNFTLKIRSTKLEDSAMYFCASSPRGGGNSPLHFGNGTRLTVT.

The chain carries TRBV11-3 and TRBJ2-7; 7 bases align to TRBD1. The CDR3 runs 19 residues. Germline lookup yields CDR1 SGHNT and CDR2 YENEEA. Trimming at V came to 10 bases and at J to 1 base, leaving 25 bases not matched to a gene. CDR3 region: CATTEVLQGRKGGSYEQYF. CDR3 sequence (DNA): TGTGCCACCACCGAGGTTTTACAGGGGCGTAAAGGGGGTTCCTACGAGCAGTACTTC.

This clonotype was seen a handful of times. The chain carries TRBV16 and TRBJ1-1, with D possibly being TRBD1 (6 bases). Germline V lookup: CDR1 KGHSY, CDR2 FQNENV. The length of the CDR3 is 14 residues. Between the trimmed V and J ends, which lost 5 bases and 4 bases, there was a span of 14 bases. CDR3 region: CASSKGWGPTEAFF. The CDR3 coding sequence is TGTGCCAGCAGCAAAGGGTGGGGGCCCACTGAAGCTTTCTTT.

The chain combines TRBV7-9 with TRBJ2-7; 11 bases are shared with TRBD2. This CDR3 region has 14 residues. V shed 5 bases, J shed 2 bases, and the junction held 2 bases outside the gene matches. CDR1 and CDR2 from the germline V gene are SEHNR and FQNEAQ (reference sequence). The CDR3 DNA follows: TGTGCCAGCAGCCGACTAGCGGGGCCCTACGAGCAGTACTTC. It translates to CASSRLAGPYEQYF.

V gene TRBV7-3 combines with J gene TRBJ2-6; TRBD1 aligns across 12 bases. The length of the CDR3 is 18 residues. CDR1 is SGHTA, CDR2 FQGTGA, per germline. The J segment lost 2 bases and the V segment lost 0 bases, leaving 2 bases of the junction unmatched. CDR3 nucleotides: TGTGCCAGCAGCTTAACGGGGGACAGGGGGCCTGGGGCCAACGTCCTGACTTTC. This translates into CASSLTGDRGPGANVLTF.